This passage covers 19 T cell receptor beta chains from one sample sequenced in a study of control samples from healthy donors and cancer patients. The method was immunoSEQ multiplex PCR; TCRdb's version includes in-frame clones alone and lacks a portion of them. This sample has under 85,000 clones, with 94% found just once. Specimen: blood. The receptors shown here come from a woman between 35 and 50 years old in good health.

The chain uses TRBV12-5 and TRBJ2-2, with 10 bases that match TRBD1. Germline CDR1 reads LGHNT; CDR2 reads FRNRAP. Losses at the gene ends were 3 bases for V and 7 bases for J; bases not matched to a gene: 8. The CDR3 loop spans 16 amino acids. The CDR3 DNA follows: TGTGCTAGTGGTTTACTCCCGGGACAGGGGTTCGGGGAGCTGTTTTTT. Protein: CASGLLPGQGFGELFF.

The V and J genes are TRBV7-9 and TRBJ2-5; no firm D call. CDR1 is SEHNR, CDR2 FQNEAQ, per germline (reference sequence). The CDR3 sequence is 16 residues long. V gave up 6 bases and J gave up 5 bases, with 22 bases separating them. The chain's CDR3 is CASRAEAQVLLETQYF. CDR3 nucleotide sequence: TGTGCCAGCAGAGCAGAGGCCCAGGTTCTATTGGAGACCCAGTACTTC.

The chain joins TRBV6-2 or TRBV6-3 to TRBJ2-7; D gene ambiguous. The CDR3 runs 15 residues. CDR1 and CDR2 (germline): MNHEY, SVGEGT. V dropped 0 bases and J dropped 5 bases, with 14 bases sitting between them. The CDR3 region has the DNA TGTGCCAGCAGTTACTCGATGGCCAGGAGCAACGAGCAGTACTTC. This encodes CASSYSMARSNEQYF.

The chain couples TRBV5-4 to TRBJ2-5; 9 bases fit TRBD2. CDR3 length: 15 residues. The ends lost 0 bases at V and 5 bases at J; junction bases unmatched: 5. CDR1 SGHNT and CDR2 YYREEE come from the germline V gene (reference sequence). CDR3 loop: CASSLVAGGRETQYF. The CDR3 nucleotides read TGTGCCAGCAGCTTGGTGGCGGGGGGGCGCGAGACCCAGTACTTC.

Turning to this clone: The junction departs from germline at one end; a sequencing error may be responsible. The chain employs TRBV6-6 and TRBJ1-5; 7 bases agree with TRBD1. This CDR3 has 10 residues. Germline CDR1 and CDR2: MNHNY and SVGAGI (reference sequence). The CDR3: CASRGQDWNF. In nucleotides, the CDR3 is TGTGCCAGCAGAGGACAGGACTGGAATTTT.

This chain links TRBV29-1 with TRBJ2-2, with TRBD2 matching 11 bases. Germline CDR1 and CDR2: SQVTM and ANQGSEA. V shed 4 bases, J shed 9 bases, and the junction held 16 bases outside the gene matches. The CDR3 spans 17 residues. Here the CDR3 reads CSVGQPAGTSGQRELFF. In DNA form, the CDR3 reads TGCAGCGTTGGACAGCCGGCAGGGACTAGCGGCCAGCGGGAGCTGTTTTTT.

The CDR3 reads CASSQDGDSNQPQHF. In nucleotides, the CDR3 is TGTGCCAGCAGCCAAGATGGGGACAGCAATCAGCCCCAGCATTTT. The rearrangement uses TRBV3-1 (or the pseudogene TRBV3-2) and TRBJ1-5; D is possibly TRBD1 (5 bases). V was cut by 0 bases and J by 1 base, with 7 bases left in between. The germline CDR1 and CDR2 sequences are LGHDT and YNNKEL (reference sequence). The CDR3 is 15 residues long.

The rearrangement links TRBV7-2 to TRBJ2-5; D remains unclear. The J call may be in error: the DNA end matches TRBJ2-7 better. Germline V gene sequence: CDR1 SGHTA, CDR2 FQGNSA. CDR3 length: 14 amino acids. The CDR3 protein is CASQVRVGSYEQYF. The CDR3 DNA reads TGTGCCAGCCAAGTAAGGGTGGGAAGCTACGAGCAGTACTTC.

This rearrangement joins TRBV7-6 to TRBJ2-2, with a tentative D call TRBD1 (7 bases). Per germline, CDR1 SGHVS and CDR2 FNYEAQ. The CDR3 covers 15 residues. V was trimmed by 2 bases and J by 5 bases, leaving 12 bases between them. CDR3 coding DNA: TGTGCCAGCAGCTTATCTCAGGGGGGAACCGGGGAGCTGTTTTTT. It specifies CASSLSQGGTGELFF. Together with reference TRBV7-6 and TRBJ2-2, the CDR3 gives the full variable domain: GAGVSQSPRYKVTKRGQDVALRCDPISGHVSLYWYRQALGQGPEFLTYFNYEAQQDKSGLPNDRFSAERPEGSISTLTIQRTEQRDSAMYRCASSLSQGGTGELFFGEGSRLTVL.

CDR3 amino acids: CASSFWRAGGATYNEQFF. The DNA of the CDR3 is TGTGCCAGCAGTTTCTGGCGCGCGGGCGGGGCCACCTACAATGAGCAGTTCTTC. V usage is TRBV27 and J usage is TRBJ2-1; tentative D call: TRBD2 (6 bases). The germline CDR1 and CDR2 sequences are MNHEY and SMNVEV (reference sequence). CDR3 size: 18 residues. Trimming stripped 3 bases from V and 2 bases from J, with 20 bases between.

J is TRBJ2-7 and V is TRBV7-2, with 7 bases aligning to TRBD2. Germline CDR1 reads SGHTA; CDR2 reads FQGNSA. V trimming: 1 base; J trimming: 0 bases; junction bases outside the gene matches: 6. CDR3 length: 16 residues. The CDR3 loop is CASSLVAGRSSYEQYF. The CDR3 DNA reads TGTGCCAGCAGCTTAGTAGCGGGCAGGAGCTCCTACGAGCAGTACTTC. The full variable domain, completed using reference TRBV7-2 and TRBJ2-7, is GAGVSQSPSNKVTEKGKDVELRCDPISGHTALYWYRQSLGQGLEFLIYFQGNSAPDKSGLPSDRFSAERTGGSVSTLTIQRTQQEDSAVYLCASSLVAGRSSYEQYFGPGTRLTVT.

This clone was recorded only once. The rearrangement uses TRBV2 and TRBJ2-5; D unresolved. The V gene lost 2 bases and the J gene lost 3 bases, with 13 bases spanning the gap. This CDR3 is built from 15 residues. Germline loops: CDR1 SNHLY, CDR2 FYNNEI. CDR3 in DNA: TGTGCCAGCAGTGAAAGTAATAACTACGAAGAGACCCAGTACTTC. It is translated as CASSESNNYEETQYF. Looking up the rest from reference TRBV2 and TRBJ2-5 gives the full variable domain: EPEVTQTPSHQVTQMGQEVILRCVPISNHLYFYWYRQILGQKVEFLVSFYNNEISEKSEIFDDQFSVERPDGSNFTLKIRSTKLEDSAMYFCASSESNNYEETQYFGPGTRLLVL.

The CDR3 is CASTTGQNSGNTIYF. The CDR3 region has the DNA TGTGCCAGCACAACGGGACAAAACTCTGGAAACACCATATATTTT. The V call is TRBV5-5, the J call TRBJ1-3; a weak D match, TRBD1 (6 bases). Trimming left V 6 bases short and J 0 bases short, with 13 bases between. This CDR3 region has 15 residues. Germline lookup yields CDR1 SGHKS and CDR2 YYEKEE (reference sequence).

The chain is built from TRBV4-1 and TRBJ1-5; TRBD1 is a possible D gene (5 bases). Trimming took 2 bases from V and 5 from J, leaving 16 bases between them. The germline CDR1 and CDR2 sequences are MGHRA and YSYEKL. This CDR3 region has 16 residues. The CDR3 nucleotides read TGCGCCAGCAGCCAATTTGGGACGGCGGGGGATCAGCCCCAGCATTTT. It encodes CASSQFGTAGDQPQHF.

The V and J genes are TRBV30 and TRBJ2-5; TRBD2 is a possible D gene (6 bases). V lost 0 bases, J lost 5 bases, and 10 bases lay in between. The CDR3 has 13 amino acids. Germline V gives CDR1 GTSNPN, CDR2 SVGIG (reference sequence). CDR3 protein: CAWSVPGRETQYF. As DNA, the CDR3 is TGTGCCTGGAGTGTTCCAGGGAGGGAGACCCAGTACTTC.

This clone was seen once. The CDR3 sequence: CAWSSSLISSGANVLTF. The CDR3 nucleotides are TGTGCCTGGAGTTCTAGCTTAATTAGCTCTGGGGCCAACGTCCTGACTTTC. The chain carries TRBV30 and TRBJ2-6; TRBD2 might be the D (5 bases). The length of the CDR3 is 17 residues. Germline CDR1 GTSNPN, CDR2 SVGIG (reference sequence). Between the trimmed V and J ends, which lost 2 bases and 0 bases, there was a span of 14 bases.

J is TRBJ2-2 and V is TRBV10-3, with D perhaps matching TRBD1 (6 bases). Germline assignment: CDR1 ENHRY and CDR2 SYGVKD. The V end was cut by 6 bases, the J end by 0 bases, with 17 bases between. The CDR3 is made up of 17 amino acids. The CDR3 nucleotides read TGTGCCATCAGAGGGGGAGAGGGGTTCGCGAACACCGGGGAGCTGTTTTTT. Amino acid sequence: CAIRGGEGFANTGELFF.

The gene calls are TRBV5-4 and TRBJ1-2; TRBD1 matches 7 bases. Per the germline V gene, CDR1 is SGHNT and CDR2 is YYREEE (reference sequence). This CDR3 region has 15 residues. The J segment lost 5 bases and the V segment lost 4 bases, leaving 11 bases of the junction unmatched. The DNA of the CDR3 is TGTGCCAGCAGCCCCGGGACAGTATTCGTGTATGGCTACACCTTC. Encoded protein: CASSPGTVFVYGYTF.

The rearrangement links TRBV30 to TRBJ1-1; D gene uncertain. The ends were cut back, 2 bases at V and 5 bases at J, with 12 bases in the middle. CDR1 is GTSNPN, CDR2 SVGIG, per germline (reference sequence). This CDR3 contains 13 residues. The CDR3 loop reads CAWSREGGTEAFF. CDR3 DNA: TGTGCCTGGAGTCGAGAGGGAGGGACTGAAGCTTTCTTT.